This T cell receptor beta chain was captured by sequencing in a study of blood T cell repertoires in COVID-19. Germline trimming cut 2 bases from V and 5 bases from J; bases unmatched to any gene: 10. CDR3 length equals 16 residues. Per the germline V gene, CDR1 is SEHNR and CDR2 is FQNEAQ (reference sequence). The method was immunoSEQ multiplex PCR; TCRdb's version includes in-frame clones alone and lacks a portion of them. The data show some 62,000 clones, with around three quarters seen just once and 4% to 5.5% held by the top ten. This sequence joins TRBV7-9 and TRBJ2-3; 7 bases agree with TRBD2. This TCR was recovered from a human donor in a cohort sampled during active COVID-19. The sequencing sample was made of peripheral blood. The CDR3 nucleotides read TGTGCCAGCAGCTTACGGGAGGCCCCAACGGTAGATACGCAGTATTTT. It yields the protein CASSLREAPTVDTQYF.